Listed below are T cell receptor beta chains from one sample, sequenced in a study of T cell repertoires in cytomegalovirus infection. TCRdb re-called the reads through MiXCR, storing one row per CDR3 protein. The table records about 490,000 distinct CDR3 sequences, 11% of them present only once. Sequenced material: PBMCs. Receptors originate from a human donor in good health (CMV status not recorded). Some clones in this sample may be carry-over from other donors' samples. CDR3s include the opening cysteine and the closing phenylalanine or tryptophan. A D gene is named only where the DNA matches it firmly. Not every row has a clone size; where given, it reads once, few, many or a size class.

D gene,J gene,clone size,V gene,CDR3 protein,CDR3 DNA
TRBD1,TRBJ1-1,many,TRBV14,CASSSGGGWNTEAFF,TGTGCCAGCAGCTCAGGGGGCGGTTGGAACACTGAAGCTTTCTTT
-,TRBJ1-6,-,TRBV9,CASSAPQGSTLHF,TGTGCCAGCAGCGCCCCGCAAGGGAGTACCCTCCACTTT
-,TRBJ2-7,many,TRBV28,CASSSGEQYF,TGTGCCAGCAGTTCAGGCGAGCAGTACTTC
TRBD2,TRBJ2-3,few,TRBV28,CASQKARRTSGSDTQYF,TGTGCCAGCCAAAAGGCCCGACGGACTAGCGGTTCAGATACGCAGTATTTT
-,TRBJ1-5,-,TRBV28,CASSLYARLETQHF,TGTGCCAGCAGTTTATACGCCCGCTTGGAGACCCAGCATTTT
-,TRBJ1-6,-,TRBV28,CASTSGVEDNSPLHF,TGTGCCAGCACCTCCGGGGTCGAGGATAATTCACCCCTCCACTTT
-,TRBJ1-2,many,TRBV6-5,CASSRGEAYGYTF,TGTGCCAGCAGTAGAGGGGAGGCCTATGGCTACACCTTC
-,TRBJ1-1,-,TRBV6-1,CASTEQRKNTEAFF,TGTGCCAGCACTGAACAACGGAAGAACACTGAAGCTTTCTTT
-,TRBJ1-2,many,TRBV2,CASSESGSYGYTF,TGTGCCAGCAGTGAAAGCGGCAGCTATGGCTACACCTTC
TRBD1,TRBJ2-7,many,TRBV7-2,CASSSLDRTYEQYF,TGTGCCAGCAGCTCCCTGGACAGGACCTACGAGCAGTACTTC
-,TRBJ2-1,few,TRBV19,CASRGGTVNNEQFF,TGTGCCAGTAGGGGGGGGACAGTGAACAATGAGCAGTTCTTC
TRBD2,TRBJ2-2,many,TRBV5-1,CASSYGTSGGTNTGELFF,TGCGCCAGCAGCTACGGGACTAGCGGGGGGACGAACACCGGGGAGCTGTTTTTT
-,TRBJ2-1,many,TRBV7-2,CASIPVDEQFF,TGTGCCAGCATCCCGGTTGATGAGCAGTTCTTC
-,TRBJ1-1,many,TRBV6-6,CASRNAQANTEAFF,TGTGCCAGCAGAAACGCACAGGCGAACACTGAAGCTTTCTTT
-,TRBJ1-2,-,TRBV5-4,CASYRRGGSYTF,TGTGCCAGCTATCGACGGGGAGGTAGCTACACCTTC
-,TRBJ1-1,many,TRBV10-3,CAISRVRGRRSTEAFF,TGTGCCATCAGCAGGGTAAGGGGGAGGCGAAGCACTGAAGCTTTCTTT
-,TRBJ1-1,few,TRBV18,CASSPNDNTEAFF,TGTGCCAGCTCACCAAACGACAACACTGAAGCTTTCTTT
-,TRBJ1-2,few,TRBV4-1,CASSPSGSFYGYTF,TGCGCCAGCAGCCCGTCGGGCAGTTTCTATGGCTACACCTTC
-,TRBJ1-2,many,TRBV4-1,CASSQGQGASNGYTF,TGCGCCAGCAGCCAAGGGCAGGGTGCATCCAATGGCTACACCTTC
TRBD2,TRBJ2-1,many,TRBV7-6,CASSLEGGGLFF,TGTGCCAGCAGCTTAGAGGGCGGGGGTTTATTCTTC
TRBD2,TRBJ2-2,many,TRBV29-1,CSVSTGTSVGGELFF,TGCAGCGTTTCCACCGGGACTAGTGTAGGCGGGGAGCTGTTTTTT
TRBD2,TRBJ2-1,-,TRBV5-1,CASSLAGTSGGHNEQFF,TGCGCCAGCAGCTTGGCGGGGACTAGCGGGGGGCACAATGAGCAGTTCTTC
-,TRBJ1-2,-,TRBV5-5,CASSLTSGYTF,TGTGCCAGCAGCTTGACAAGCGGCTACACCTTC
TRBD2,TRBJ2-1,few,TRBV9,CASSATSLAGGHNEQFF,TGTGCCAGCAGCGCAACCTCTCTAGCGGGAGGGCATAATGAGCAGTTCTTC
-,TRBJ2-7,many,TRBV28,CASSGYGGSYEQYF,TGTGCCAGCAGTGGGTATGGGGGATCCTACGAGCAGTACTTC
-,TRBJ2-1,many,TRBV4-1,CASSPLAQMYNEQFF,TGCGCCAGCAGCCCCCTGGCACAGATGTACAATGAGCAGTTCTTC
TRBD1,TRBJ1-1,-,TRBV5-6,CASSLKQGAANTEAFF,TGTGCCAGCAGCTTGAAACAGGGGGCGGCGAACACTGAAGCTTTCTTT
TRBD1,TRBJ1-2,-,TRBV2,CASSEAGRGRDGYTF,TGTGCCAGCAGTGAAGCAGGCAGGGGGCGAGATGGCTACACCTTC
-,TRBJ1-2,many,TRBV7-9,CASSSRQGIGSYTF,TGTGCCAGCAGCTCCCGACAAGGGATTGGGAGCTACACCTTC
TRBD1,TRBJ1-1,-,TRBV4-1,CASSPQGAVGTEAFF,TGCGCCAGCAGCCCCCAGGGGGCCGTGGGGACTGAAGCTTTCTTT
TRBD1,TRBJ2-4,many,TRBV24-1,CATSGAGGISKNIQYF,TGTGCCACCAGTGGGGCAGGGGGCATTTCCAAAAACATTCAGTACTTC
TRBD2,TRBJ2-7,many,TRBV5-1,CASSPDLAGPERTYEQYF,TGCGCCAGCAGCCCGGATCTAGCGGGGCCCGAACGAACCTACGAGCAGTACTTC
-,TRBJ2-5,-,TRBV29-1,CSVEDRLGKVLETQYF,TGCAGCGTTGAAGATCGGTTAGGGAAGGTACTGGAGACCCAGTACTTC
-,TRBJ2-5,many,TRBV5-5,CASSLPGAETQYF,TGTGCCAGCAGCTTGCCGGGAGCAGAGACCCAGTACTTC
-,TRBJ2-7,-,TRBV18,CASSPGNYEQYF,TGTGCCAGCTCACCAGGAAACTACGAGCAGTACTTC
-,TRBJ2-2,many,TRBV6-1,CASSFERVRELFF,TGTGCCAGCAGTTTTGAACGGGTCCGGGAGCTGTTTTTT
-,TRBJ1-6,many,TRBV20-1,CSARTNREDYNSPLHF,TGCAGTGCTAGGACAAACAGGGAAGACTATAATTCACCCCTCCACTTT
TRBD1,TRBJ2-7,-,TRBV18,CASSPQAGTPGGEQYF,TGTGCCAGCTCACCACAGGCCGGGACCCCAGGGGGCGAGCAGTACTTC
-,TRBJ2-3,many,TRBV7-2,CASSLGWRLGGTQYF,TGTGCCAGCAGCTTAGGATGGCGGCTCGGGGGTACGCAGTATTTT
TRBD1,TRBJ2-2,many,TRBV7-3,CASSSIQGQGTGELFF,TGTGCCAGCAGCTCGATCCAGGGACAGGGCACCGGGGAGCTGTTTTTT
-,TRBJ1-4,-,TRBV19,CASSIDPGEERLFF,TGTGCCAGTAGTATAGACCCTGGGGAGGAAAGACTGTTTTTT
-,TRBJ2-4,-,TRBV30,CAWGGRKNIQYF,TGTGCCTGGGGAGGACGGAAAAACATTCAGTACTTC
-,TRBJ2-7,many,TRBV28,CASSRGLVGYEQYF,TGTGCCAGCAGCCGGGGTTTGGTGGGCTACGAGCAGTACTTC
TRBD2,TRBJ2-7,many,TRBV7-2,CASSGGLAGVSGEQYF,TGTGCCAGCAGCGGGGGACTAGCGGGAGTGTCGGGCGAGCAGTACTTC
-,TRBJ1-1,-,TRBV19,CASNEMNTEAFF,TGTGCCAGTAACGAGATGAACACTGAAGCTTTCTTT
-,TRBJ2-1,-,TRBV6-1,CATHGDYPYNEQFF,TGTGCCACCCACGGGGATTACCCGTACAATGAGCAGTTCTTC
-,TRBJ2-7,many,TRBV7-6,CASSVTGPGEQYF,TGTGCCAGCAGCGTCACAGGCCCCGGGGAGCAGTACTTC
-,TRBJ2-2,-,TRBV7-6,CASSPLVGGTGELFF,TGTGCCAGCAGCCCCTTAGTAGGAGGCACCGGGGAGCTGTTTTTT
-,TRBJ1-6,many,TRBV6-1,CASRSSLYNSPLHF,TGTGCCAGCAGATCTAGTCTTTATAATTCACCCCTCCACTTT
TRBD1,TRBJ1-1,many,TRBV20-1,CSAGTGLGTLMNTEAFF,TGCAGTGCTGGGACAGGCCTTGGAACCCTCATGAACACTGAAGCTTTCTTT
-,TRBJ2-2,-,TRBV2,CASSYSRSGELFF,TGTGCCAGCAGTTATAGCCGCAGCGGGGAGCTGTTTTTT
-,TRBJ1-6,many,TRBV4-1,CASSQEVQGYSPLHF,TGCGCCAGCAGCCAAGAGGTGCAGGGGTATTCACCCCTCCACTTT
-,TRBJ2-2,many,TRBV7-8,CASSLRGPANTGELFF,TGTGCCAGCAGCTTACGGGGCCCCGCGAACACCGGGGAGCTGTTTTTT